These 31 T cell receptor beta chains were sequenced from one sample in a study of T cell changes during pregnancy in multiple sclerosis. Only in-frame clones appear in the TCRdb table, and some are missing; sequencing was by immunoSEQ multiplex PCR. The repertoire holds about 60,000 clones, with around 91% as singletons. The sample was peripheral blood, taken in the third trimester of pregnancy. The source of these receptors is a female donor in good health, enrolled as a control in a pregnancy study.

The gene calls are TRBV5-4 and TRBJ2-3, with 11 bases fitting TRBD2. Looked up from germline, CDR1 is SGHNT and CDR2 is YYREEE (reference sequence). This CDR3 has 17 residues. J lost 6 bases, V lost 2 bases, and 11 bases had no gene match. As DNA, the CDR3 is TGTGCCAGCAGCTTACCGGTTAGCGGGGGGGCGGGGGATACGCAGTATTTT. Amino acids: CASSLPVSGGAGDTQYF.

The chain has TRBV6-5 and TRBJ2-1; D call uncertain. CDR3 length: 14 residues. The germline gives CDR1 MNHEY, CDR2 SVGAGI. Deletions cut 2 bases from V and 6 bases from J, with 11 bases between. CDR3 sequence reads: CASSYRASGNEQFF. CDR3 in DNA: TGTGCCAGCAGTTACCGCGCGAGTGGCAATGAGCAGTTCTTC.

The V and J genes are TRBV5-1 and TRBJ1-2; D unclear. V was clipped by 2 bases and J by 8 bases, with 10 bases between them. CDR1 SGHRS and CDR2 YFSETQ come from the germline V gene. There are 12 residues in the CDR3. The CDR3 spells CASSFGGEGYTF. The CDR3 nucleotides are TGCGCCAGCAGCTTTGGCGGAGAAGGCTACACCTTC.

The rearrangement joins TRBV9 to TRBJ1-2; 7 bases are shared with TRBD1. Trimming removed 0 bases from V and 2 bases from J; junction bases left unmatched: 7. The CDR3 sequence is 16 residues long. Per germline, CDR1 SGDLS and CDR2 YYNGEE. CDR3 protein: CASSVVATGRNYGYTF. The CDR3 coding sequence is TGTGCCAGCAGCGTAGTCGCGACAGGGAGGAACTATGGCTACACCTTC.

The chain recombines TRBV7-2 with TRBJ2-7; D may be TRBD2 (5 bases). CDR1 is SGHTA and CDR2 is FQGNSA in the germline V gene. The CDR3 is 13 amino acids. V lost 4 bases and J lost 3, with 10 bases in between. CDR3 sequence reads: CASSSSGYYEQYF. DNA of the CDR3: TGTGCCAGCAGCTCCTCGGGGTACTACGAGCAGTACTTC.

V is TRBV7-9 and J is TRBJ2-1; 8 bases are shared with TRBD2. There are 17 residues in the CDR3. With V trimmed by 6 bases and J by 0 bases, 10 bases remained unmatched. Germline lookup yields CDR1 SEHNR and CDR2 FQNEAQ (reference sequence). The CDR3 here is CASSKNLGTSSYNEQFF. The CDR3 DNA sequence: TGTGCCAGCAGTAAGAACCTCGGGACTAGCTCCTACAATGAGCAGTTCTTC. The full variable domain, with the rest looked up from reference TRBV7-9 and TRBJ2-1, is DTGVSQNPRHKITKRGQNVTFRCDPISEHNRLYWYRQTLGQGPEFLTYFQNEAQLEKSRLLSDRFSAERPKGSFSTLEIQRTEQGDSAMYLCASSKNLGTSSYNEQFFGPGTRLTVL.

The chain couples TRBV19 to TRBJ2-7, with TRBD2 identical over 11 bases. Trimming cost V 2 bases and J 4 bases; bases outside gene matches: 4. Germline V gives CDR1 LNHDA, CDR2 SQIVND (reference sequence). The CDR3 loop spans 15 amino acids. The DNA for the CDR3 is TGTGCCAGTAGTATACTAGCGGGAGGAATTTACGAGCAGTACTTC. Amino acid sequence: CASSILAGGIYEQYF.

The V and J genes are TRBV28 and TRBJ2-5; 8 bases map to TRBD1. V was pared by 6 bases and J by 3 bases, with 6 bases of the junction left unmatched. The CDR3 has 14 residues. The germline V gene has CDR1 MDHEN and CDR2 SYDVKM. The CDR3 coding sequence is TGTGCCAGCAGGAAAACGACAGGGGAAGAGACCCAGTACTTC. Translation: CASRKTTGEETQYF.

CDR3 sequence: CASSESVTSRLGYTF. CDR3 coding DNA: TGTGCCAGCAGTGAATCAGTGACAAGTCGGCTTGGCTACACCTTC. The chain employs TRBV25-1 and TRBJ1-2; D gene unclear. The CDR3 is 15 residues long. Trimming removed 1 base from V and 7 bases from J, with 16 bases in between. Germline CDR1 is MGHDK and CDR2 is SYGVNS.

This clone has only a few counts. The chain uses TRBV11-3 and TRBJ1-2, with no clear D. Trimming took off 5 bases at V and 2 bases at J, with 9 bases between the two ends. Germline V gives CDR1 SGHNT, CDR2 YENEEA. CDR3 size: 13 residues. CDR3 sequence (DNA): TGTGCCAGCAGCACAACAGCAAACTATGGCTACACCTTC. Protein product: CASSTTANYGYTF. The full variable domain, in which reference TRBV11-3 and TRBJ1-2 provide the parts outside the CDR3, is EAGVVQSPRYKIIEKKQPVAFWCNPISGHNTLYWYLQNLGQGPELLIRYENEEAVDDSQLPKDRFSAERLKGVDSTLKIQPAELGDSAVYLCASSTTANYGYTFGSGTRLTVV.

The chain couples TRBV9 to TRBJ1-1, with 7 bases that match TRBD1. The CDR3 loop spans 16 amino acids. V gave up 7 bases and J gave up 0 bases; unmatched junction bases: 12. Germline assignment: CDR1 SGDLS and CDR2 YYNGEE. The CDR3 sequence is CASGGQVRDMNTEAFF. CDR3 coding DNA: TGTGCCAGCGGCGGACAGGTGCGCGACATGAACACTGAAGCTTTCTTT. Supplemented by reference TRBV9 and TRBJ1-1, the full variable domain reads DSGVTQTPKHLITATGQRVTLRCSPRSGDLSVYWYQQSLDQGLQFLIQYYNGEERAKGNILERFSAQQFPDLHSELNLSSLELGDSALYFCASGGQVRDMNTEAFFGQGTRLTVV.

The CDR3 sequence is CASNPGTSKHEQFF. Here the CDR3 DNA reads TGTGCCAGCAACCCCGGGACTAGTAAGCATGAGCAGTTCTTC. This chain links TRBV5-4 with TRBJ2-1; the match to TRBD2 covers 8 bases. The CDR3 is 14 amino acids. Germline loops: CDR1 SGHNT, CDR2 YYREEE (reference sequence). J lost 8 bases, V lost 6 bases, and 10 bases had no gene match.

The J gene is TRBJ2-3, the V gene TRBV9; D gene unclear. The CDR3 is made up of 15 amino acids. V gave up 0 bases and J gave up 1 base, with 9 bases separating them. CDR1 is SGDLS, CDR2 YYNGEE, per germline. CDR3 DNA: TGTGCCAGCAGCGTAGTGGCGGCCCGCACAGATACGCAGTATTTT. This gives the protein CASSVVAARTDTQYF.

This sequence joins TRBV6-1 and TRBJ2-3; 8 bases match TRBD2. The CDR3 extends over 15 amino acids. Trimming removed 8 bases from V and 5 bases from J; junction bases left unmatched: 12. Germline CDR1 reads MNHNS; CDR2 reads SASEGT. This chain's CDR3 is CASGLGAGGGDTQYF. For the CDR3, the DNA is TGTGCCAGCGGCCTTGGGGCGGGGGGCGGAGATACGCAGTATTTT.

The V gene is TRBV2, the J gene TRBJ2-7; 9 nucleotides agree with TRBD2. Germline CDR1 is SNHLY and CDR2 is FYNNEI. V dropped 7 bases and J dropped 3; count of bases not matched to a gene: 13. This CDR3 contains 16 residues. The CDR3 coding sequence is TGTGCCAGCACCGGTGGGAGCGGGAGGTTAAACTACGAGCAGTACTTC. This codes for CASTGGSGRLNYEQYF.

The chain links TRBV7-2 to TRBJ1-2; 7 nucleotides align to TRBD1. Germline CDR1 SGHTA, CDR2 FQGNSA. V lost 2 bases, J lost 1 base, and 4 bases stayed unmatched. The CDR3 is 15 amino acids. CDR3 loop: CASSLPGGVNYGYTF. The CDR3, as DNA: TGTGCCAGCAGCTTACCAGGGGGAGTTAACTATGGCTACACCTTC.

The V call is TRBV6-6, the J call TRBJ1-5; tentative D call: TRBD1 (6 bases). Trimming took 4 bases from V and 7 from J, leaving 14 bases between them. This CDR3 region has 14 residues. The germline V gene encodes CDR1 MNHNY and CDR2 SVGAGI (reference sequence). CDR3 region: CASSWGGAGQPQHF. The CDR3 region has the DNA TGTGCCAGCAGTTGGGGGGGGGCGGGACAGCCCCAGCATTTT.

The CDR3 protein is CASSRRESSDTQYF. The CDR3 DNA reads as TGTGCCAGCTCTAGGCGGGAGTCCTCAGATACGCAGTATTTT. The chain employs TRBV18 and TRBJ2-3; TRBD2 aligns across 7 bases. The CDR3 runs 14 residues. Per the germline V gene, CDR1 is KGHSH and CDR2 is LQKENI. With V trimmed by 6 bases and J by 4 bases, 7 bases remained unmatched.

V usage is TRBV6-5 and J usage is TRBJ2-7; 8 positions match TRBD1. Germline V gene data show CDR1 as MNHEY and CDR2 as SVGAGI. J gave up 0 bases and V 6 bases, and 7 bases lay outside the gene matches. The CDR3 spans 15 residues. CDR3 DNA sequence: TGTGCCAGCAGGTCCACAGGGGGGAGCTCCTACGAGCAGTACTTC. As protein: CASRSTGGSSYEQYF.

The chain has TRBV11-2 and TRBJ1-6, with D perhaps matching TRBD1 (6 bases). The CDR3 sequence is 16 residues long. The germline CDR1 and CDR2 sequences are SGHAT and FQNNGV. V gave up 6 bases and J gave up 9 bases, with 21 bases separating them. The CDR3 spells CASRPDLQGLGSPLHF. The CDR3 DNA follows: TGTGCCAGCAGACCAGATCTACAGGGTTTGGGTTCACCCCTCCACTTT.

The count of this clone is one. The V gene is TRBV5-1, the J gene TRBJ1-3, with TRBD1 matching over 7 bases. V lost 2 bases, J lost 6 bases, and 11 bases stayed unmatched. From germline, CDR1 is SGHRS and CDR2 YFSETQ. This CDR3 is built from 16 residues. CDR3 in DNA: TGCGCCAGCAGCTTCGGGCTTGGACAGGAAGAAAACACCATATATTTT. Encoded protein: CASSFGLGQEENTIYF.

The chain links TRBV2 to TRBJ2-5; a weak D match, TRBD2 (5 bases). V lost 6 bases, J lost 4 bases, and 24 bases lay in between. The CDR3 loop spans 17 amino acids. Germline lookup yields CDR1 SNHLY and CDR2 FYNNEI. CDR3 sequence reads: CASSVAERLPVGETQYF. The CDR3 DNA follows: TGTGCCAGCAGCGTTGCTGAGCGGCTCCCTGTAGGAGAGACCCAGTACTTC.

The V call is TRBV5-1, the J call TRBJ1-1; 8 bases agree with TRBD1. Germline assignment: CDR1 SGHRS and CDR2 YFSETQ. The CDR3 runs 14 residues. Unmatched junction bases numbered 3, after V lost 1 base and J lost 4 bases. The CDR3 is CASSLSGGGTEAFF. CDR3 in DNA: TGCGCCAGCAGCTTGTCAGGGGGCGGCACTGAAGCTTTCTTT.

The rearrangement joins TRBV7-2 to TRBJ2-2, with a possible D match to TRBD2 (6 bases). The V gene lost 6 bases and the J gene lost 6 bases, with 17 bases spanning the gap. This CDR3 is built from 15 residues. Germline V gene data show CDR1 as SGHTA and CDR2 as FQGNSA. The CDR3 DNA sequence: TGTGCCAGCAGTCATCCCCCCGGACTACCCGGGGAGCTGTTTTTT. Its protein product is CASSHPPGLPGELFF.

The chain combines TRBV5-5 with TRBJ1-3; 10 bases align to TRBD1. The V gene end was trimmed by 4 bases and the J gene end by 3 bases; junction bases not matched to a gene: 13. Germline assignment: CDR1 SGHKS and CDR2 YYEKEE (reference sequence). The CDR3 is 18 residues long. The CDR3, as DNA: TGTGCCAGCAGCGAGGGACAGGGGTTAGACCTCCTTGGAAACACCATATATTTT. Protein sequence: CASSEGQGLDLLGNTIYF.

The chain has TRBV4-2 and TRBJ2-7; the D gene is possibly TRBD2 (5 bases). V lost 4 bases to trimming and J lost 0 bases, with 19 bases between them. The CDR3 consists of 17 residues. Germline V gives CDR1 LGHNA, CDR2 YNFKEQ. Written as DNA, the CDR3 is TGTGCCAGCAGCCCCGCGGCCGGGGTGCATACCTCCTACGAGCAGTACTTC. This sequence encodes CASSPAAGVHTSYEQYF.

This rearrangement joins TRBV4-3 to TRBJ1-4; 10 bases are shared with TRBD1. This CDR3 comprises 14 residues. V lost 3 bases to trimming and J lost 8 bases; unmatched junction nucleotides: 3. The germline CDR1 and CDR2 sequences are LGHNA and YSLEER. CDR3 nucleotides: TGCGCCAGCAGCCAGGGACAGGGGAGCGAAAAACTGTTTTTT. It is translated as CASSQGQGSEKLFF.

The rearrangement joins TRBV25-1 to TRBJ1-1; the D is unclear. V was pared by 2 bases and J by 6 bases, with 13 bases between. CDR1 is MGHDK and CDR2 is SYGVNS in the germline V gene. There are 14 residues in the CDR3. CDR3 bases: TGTGCCAGCAGTGAAGGCCTTCGGGAGGCTGAAGCTTTCTTT. It is translated as CASSEGLREAEAFF. The whole variable domain, filled in from reference TRBV25-1 and TRBJ1-1, reads EADIYQTPRYLVIGTGKKITLECSQTMGHDKMYWYQQDPGMELHLIHYSYGVNSTEKGDLSSESTVSRIRTEHFPLTLESARPSHTSQYLCASSEGLREAEAFFGQGTRLTVV.

The sample holds one count of this clone. This chain joins TRBV7-2 and TRBJ2-1, with TRBD2 matching over 9 bases. From germline, CDR1 is SGHTA and CDR2 FQGNSA. The CDR3 loop spans 17 amino acids. The V and J ends lost 0 bases and 1 base, in that order; junction bases with no gene match: 4. The CDR3 nucleotides read TGTGCCAGCAGCTTAGCGTATAGCGGGGGATCCTACAATGAGCAGTTCTTC. It encodes CASSLAYSGGSYNEQFF.

The count of this clone is one. V usage is TRBV4-2 and J usage is TRBJ2-7, with 8 bases lining up with TRBD2. Germline trimming cut 0 bases from V and 0 bases from J; bases unmatched to any gene: 7. In germline, CDR1 is LGHNA, CDR2 YNFKEQ. The CDR3 contains 17 residues. Here the CDR3 DNA reads TGTGCCAGCAGCCAAGAGGCTAGCGGGTTTCTCTCCTACGAGCAGTACTTC. It specifies CASSQEASGFLSYEQYF.

The CDR3 here is CASSRIEGSYEQYF. The CDR3 DNA is TGTGCCAGCTCACGGATAGAGGGCTCCTACGAGCAGTACTTC. The chain is built from TRBV18 and TRBJ2-7; tentatively, D is TRBD2 (5 bases). This CDR3 is 14 amino acids long. V dropped 4 bases and J dropped 0 bases, with 10 bases sitting between them. Germline V gene sequence: CDR1 KGHSH, CDR2 LQKENI.